The clone carrying this T cell receptor beta chain was picked up a small number of times. The germline gives CDR1 SGHKS, CDR2 YYEKEE (reference sequence). The J segment lost 5 bases and the V segment lost 4 bases, leaving 10 bases of the junction unmatched. CDR3 length: 17 residues. In the study's own analysis: Amplifying reference gene primers gave estimates of nucleated cell counts. The method was immunoSEQ multiplex PCR; TCRdb's version includes in-frame clones alone and lacks a portion of them. V and J calls and clone size are given by that table; D and trimming were obtained from the DNA. The table lists 280,000 or so clones, 90% of them singletons. Cohorts were assigned according to the clinical history that participants reported. The sample is drawn from a study of blood T cell repertoires in COVID-19. About the study: Some COVID-19 samples were acute and others convalescent; all came from the United States, Italy and Spain.

The sequencing input was PBMCs or T cells enriched from blood (not recorded which). The receptor's source is a woman aged 18-30 years with acute COVID-19. V is TRBV5-5 and J is TRBJ2-1; 12 bases map to TRBD2. The CDR3 DNA reads TGTGCCAGCAGCCTGCTGACTAGCGGGAGAAGTGACAATGAGCAGTTCTTC. The encoded protein is CASSLLTSGRSDNEQFF.